This entry lists 21 T cell receptor beta chains sequenced from one sample in a study of blood T cell repertoires in COVID-19. Produced via immunoSEQ multiplex PCR; TCRdb's table is partial and in-frame only. The sample yields roughly 120,000 clones, just over 90% seen once. Sequenced sample: peripheral blood. The receptors originated from a human donor with active COVID-19. The donor label of this sample is uncertain.

This sequence joins TRBV6-4 and TRBJ2-7; weak D call: TRBD1 (6 bases). The V gene's germline CDR1 is MRHNA and CDR2 SNTAGT. The V end was cut by 9 bases, the J end by 4 bases, with 10 bases between. This CDR3 contains 11 residues. CDR3 sequence reads: CARWTVYEQYF. CDR3 nucleotides: TGTGCCAGATGGACAGTTTACGAGCAGTACTTC.

This clone was seen more than once but under ten times. This chain connects TRBV6-5 to TRBJ2-2; 7 bases are shared with TRBD1. The germline gives CDR1 MNHEY, CDR2 SVGAGI. V lost 6 bases and J lost 9; bases outside the gene matches: 4. The CDR3 extends over 12 amino acids. The CDR3 spells CASRRQGRELFF. The CDR3 DNA sequence: TGTGCCAGCAGGCGACAGGGCAGGGAGCTGTTTTTT.

This chain links TRBV5-5 with TRBJ1-3; D call uncertain. The V and J ends lost 0 bases and 0 bases respectively, with 7 bases between them. CDR1 is SGHKS, CDR2 YYEKEE, per germline (reference sequence). CDR3 length equals 15 residues. CDR3 in amino acids: CASSLGPLSGNTIYF. CDR3 in DNA: TGTGCCAGCAGCTTGGGGCCGCTCTCTGGAAACACCATATATTTT.

This chain uses TRBV29-1 with TRBJ1-1; no definite D call. The length of the CDR3 is 12 residues. V gave up 3 bases and J gave up 6 bases, with 11 bases separating them. Germline lookup yields CDR1 SQVTM and CDR2 ANQGSEA. CDR3 nucleotide sequence: TGCAGCGTTGACCGGGTTCAACCTGAAGCTTTCTTT. This encodes CSVDRVQPEAFF.

The chain is built from TRBV7-9 and TRBJ2-2; no clear D gene. The CDR3 has 15 amino acids. Looked up from germline, CDR1 is SEHNR and CDR2 is FQNEAQ (reference sequence). V was cut by 2 bases and J by 2 bases, with 9 bases left in between. The CDR3 DNA sequence: TGTGCCAGCAGCTTACGCGGTACAAACACCGGGGAGCTGTTTTTT. Encoded protein: CASSLRGTNTGELFF.

The chain joins TRBV4-2 to TRBJ1-5, with TRBD1 matching 8 bases. The germline V gene encodes CDR1 LGHNA and CDR2 YNFKEQ. The CDR3 covers 18 residues. V lost 3 bases, J lost 6 bases, and 16 bases stayed unmatched. The CDR3 coding sequence is TGTGCCAGCAGCCAGGGGGGGCGTGAGGGACAGGCCATTCAGCCCCAGCATTTT. Translated: CASSQGGREGQAIQPQHF.

J is TRBJ2-2 and V is TRBV5-3; 7 bases are shared with TRBD1. TRBV5-3 is labeled an ORF, and its function is uncertain. The CDR3 totals 16 residues. V lost 3 bases to trimming and J lost 0 bases; unmatched junction nucleotides: 5. CDR3 nucleotides: TGTGCCAGAAGCTCAAAAGGACAGGCGAACACCGGGGAGCTGTTTTTT. This translates into CARSSKGQANTGELFF.

The chain is built from TRBV4-3 and TRBJ1-2, with D possibly matching TRBD1 (5 bases). Trimming took off 0 bases at V and 2 bases at J, with 7 bases between the two ends. The germline V gene has CDR1 LGHNA and CDR2 YSLEER. The CDR3 runs 14 residues. CDR3 residues: CASSQEYRNYGYTF. CDR3 sequence (DNA): TGCGCCAGCAGCCAAGAGTACAGGAACTATGGCTACACCTTC.

The rearrangement links TRBV5-1 to TRBJ2-7; 10 nucleotides agree with TRBD2. The CDR3 spans 15 residues. The ends lost 2 bases at V and 5 bases at J; junction bases unmatched: 7. Germline V gives CDR1 SGHRS, CDR2 YFSETQ. The CDR3 DNA follows: TGCGCCAGCAGCTTTAGCGGGGGGCCCATCCACGAGCAGTACTTC. Its protein product is CASSFSGGPIHEQYF.

J is TRBJ1-2 and V is TRBV5-1; D is perhaps TRBD1 (6 bases). The CDR3 runs to 13 residues. V lost 4 bases and J 3 bases, leaving 10 bases between the germline ends. Germline V gene data show CDR1 as SGHRS and CDR2 as YFSETQ. CDR3 protein: CASSLGADYGYTF. The CDR3 DNA reads TGCGCCAGCAGCCTGGGGGCCGACTATGGCTACACCTTC.

J is TRBJ2-7 and V is TRBV10-3, with 10 bases that match TRBD2. Germline loops: CDR1 ENHRY, CDR2 SYGVKD. There are 13 residues in the CDR3. V lost 5 bases and J lost 2; bases outside the gene matches: 0. The CDR3 DNA reads TGTGCCATCAGTAGCGGGGGGGCCTACGAGCAGTACTTC. The encoded protein is CAISSGGAYEQYF.

This rearrangement joins TRBV28 to TRBJ1-5; weak D call: TRBD1 (5 bases). This CDR3 region has 15 residues. V lost 5 bases and J 4 bases, leaving 15 bases between the germline ends. Germline CDR1 and CDR2: MDHEN and SYDVKM. DNA for the CDR3: TGTGCCAGCAGTACAACAGGCCTGGGTAATCAGCCCCAGCATTTT. It specifies CASSTTGLGNQPQHF.

This clone was counted ten times or more. The CDR3 region has the DNA TGCGCCAGCAGCCAAGCTAGCGGGGGCCCTTCCTACAATGAGCAGTTCTTC. Its protein is CASSQASGGPSYNEQFF. V is TRBV4-1 and J is TRBJ2-1, with 10 bases matching TRBD2. V lost 1 base and J lost 1; bases outside the gene matches: 4. The germline V gene encodes CDR1 MGHRA and CDR2 YSYEKL. The CDR3 length is 17 residues.

The chain joins TRBV11-3 to TRBJ2-2, with 8 nucleotides matching TRBD2. Losses at the gene ends were 5 bases for V and 1 base for J; bases not matched to a gene: 6. The germline CDR1 and CDR2 sequences are SGHNT and YENEEA. The CDR3 runs to 16 residues. CDR3 sequence (DNA): TGTGCCAGCAGCACCGGACTAGCCAGGAACACCGGGGAGCTGTTTTTT. Encoded protein: CASSTGLARNTGELFF.

The chain employs TRBV3-1 (or the pseudogene TRBV3-2) and TRBJ2-3; 15 bases match TRBD2. Trimming cost V 3 bases and J 5 bases; bases outside gene matches: 3. The CDR3 is 16 residues long. Per the germline V gene, CDR1 is LGHDT and CDR2 is YNNKEL (reference sequence). DNA for the CDR3: TGTGCCAGCAGCCAGGGACTAGCGGGGGGAGGAGATACGCAGTATTTT. Its translation: CASSQGLAGGGDTQYF.

V and J are TRBV7-7 and TRBJ2-7; 8 bases fit TRBD2. CDR1 SSHAT and CDR2 FNYEAQ come from the germline V gene (reference sequence). This CDR3 comprises 13 residues. V gave up 9 bases and J gave up 2 bases; unmatched junction bases: 6. The CDR3 DNA reads TGTGCCAGATCCAAGCGGGGGCCCTACGAGCAGTACTTC. It encodes CARSKRGPYEQYF.

The chain couples TRBV5-8 to TRBJ1-2; D gene unclear. Germline V gene data show CDR1 as SGHTS and CDR2 as YDEGEE. V lost 4 bases and J lost 0, with 16 bases in between. The length of the CDR3 is 16 residues. CDR3 nucleotides: TGTGCCAGCAGCCCAGGCAGGTTTGGCGCTAACTATGGCTACACCTTC. Protein product: CASSPGRFGANYGYTF.

Only one count was recorded for this clone. This chain joins TRBV4-1 and TRBJ2-7; 8 bases are a match to TRBD1. This CDR3 is built from 17 residues. V was clipped by 0 bases and J by 3 bases; unmatched bases: 10. Germline values: CDR1 MGHRA, CDR2 YSYEKL. This CDR3 is CASSQDPAGTGGYEQYF. The CDR3 nucleotides are TGCGCCAGCAGCCAAGATCCGGCGGGGACAGGAGGCTACGAGCAGTACTTC.

This CDR3 is CASSSTQGAPTEAFF. The CDR3 nucleotides read TGTGCCAGCAGTTCGACACAGGGGGCGCCTACTGAAGCTTTCTTT. This sequence joins TRBV6-6 and TRBJ1-1, with 9 positions matching TRBD1. The CDR3 has 15 residues. V lost 4 bases, J lost 5 bases, and 8 bases stayed unmatched. From germline, CDR1 is MNHNY and CDR2 SVGAGI (reference sequence).

The CDR3 sequence is CASRNRGQSGGYTF. In nucleotides, the CDR3 is TGTGCCAGCAGGAACAGGGGGCAATCCGGTGGCTACACCTTC. V usage is TRBV6-5 and J usage is TRBJ1-2, with TRBD1 matching 9 bases. With 6 bases clipped from V and 7 bases from J, the junction kept 9 bases outside the gene matches. Germline values: CDR1 MNHEY, CDR2 SVGAGI. This CDR3 has 14 residues.

This chain connects TRBV3-1 (or the pseudogene TRBV3-2) to TRBJ2-2; no definite D call. The CDR3 has 13 residues. CDR1 is LGHDT, CDR2 YNNKEL, per germline (reference sequence). Trimming cost V 4 bases and J 5 bases, with 8 bases left between them. As DNA, the CDR3 is TGTGCCAGCAGCCGGGCCAGAACCGGGGAGCTGTTTTTT. Its protein product is CASSRARTGELFF.